Following are 3 T cell receptor beta chains from one sample sequenced in a study of T cell changes during pregnancy in multiple sclerosis. Sequencing used immunoSEQ multiplex PCR; TCRdb keeps in-frame clones, though not all of them. The repertoire holds around 12,000 clones, with approximately 88% as singletons. Sequencing was performed on CD8+ T cells from peripheral blood mononuclear cells, taken in the second trimester of pregnancy. These receptors were obtained from a female donor in good health, enrolled as a control in a pregnancy study.

The J gene is TRBJ1-5, the V gene TRBV6-1, with D maybe TRBD1 (5 bases). Germline loops: CDR1 MNHNS, CDR2 SASEGT. CDR3 length: 14 amino acids. Trimming pared 5 bases from V and 2 bases from J, leaving 10 bases between. For the CDR3, the DNA is TGTGCCAGCAGTTTGGGGGAGGGCAATCAGCCCCAGCATTTT. Translation gives CASSLGEGNQPQHF.

The CDR3 here is CASSPPGGRGTEAFF. CDR3 nucleotides: TGTGCCAGCAGCCCGCCGGGAGGGAGGGGCACTGAAGCTTTCTTT. The chain recombines TRBV7-9 with TRBJ1-1; D may be TRBD1 (5 bases). The CDR3 is made up of 15 amino acids. The ends were cut back, 5 bases at V and 4 bases at J, with 17 bases in the middle. Germline values: CDR1 SEHNR, CDR2 FQNEAQ (reference sequence).

The chain employs TRBV4-1 and TRBJ1-4; D is perhaps TRBD1 (5 bases). V was clipped by 0 bases and J by 5 bases, with 10 bases between them. The CDR3 covers 15 residues. Germline loops: CDR1 MGHRA, CDR2 YSYEKL. The CDR3 DNA sequence: TGCGCCAGCAGCCAAGAAGGACGGGGGAATGAAAAACTGTTTTTT. Its translation: CASSQEGRGNEKLFF.